The rows below give T cell receptor beta chains drawn from one sample of a study of neurological immune-mediated disorders. One entry per CDR3 protein results from TCRdb running MiXCR on the 5' RACE reads. Among 66,000 or so distinct CDR3 sequences listed, around 3.3% were seen once. Sequenced sample: PBMCs. Receptors originate from a man aged 35 to 55 with multiple sclerosis. CDR3s include the opening cysteine and the closing phenylalanine or tryptophan. A D gene is named only where the DNA matches it firmly. Only part of the rows carry a size: once, few, many, or a class if the clone is expanded.

d_gene: TRBD2
abundance: many
v_gene: TRBV20-1
j_gene: TRBJ2-5
CDR3aa: CSASPGATSGRGTQYF
CDR3nt: TGCAGTGCTTCTCCGGGAGCGACTAGCGGGAGGGGAACCCAGTACTTC

d_gene: -
abundance: many
v_gene: TRBV10-3
j_gene: TRBJ2-1
CDR3aa: CAISENPYNEQFF
CDR3nt: TGTGCCATCAGTGAGAATCCCTACAATGAGCAGTTCTTC

d_gene: -
abundance: many
v_gene: TRBV20-1
j_gene: TRBJ1-2
CDR3aa: CSARGTASNYGYTF
CDR3nt: TGCAGTGCTAGAGGGACAGCTTCGAACTATGGCTACACCTTC

d_gene: TRBD2
abundance: many
v_gene: TRBV7-9
j_gene: TRBJ2-1
CDR3aa: CASSLARKWGLAETYNEQFF
CDR3nt: TGTGCCAGCAGCTTAGCGAGAAAGTGGGGACTAGCGGAGACCTACAATGAGCAGTTCTTC

d_gene: -
abundance: many
v_gene: TRBV12-3/TRBV12-4
j_gene: TRBJ2-7
CDR3aa: CASALTGPHEQYF
CDR3nt: TGTGCCAGCGCTCTTACAGGGCCCCACGAGCAGTACTTC

d_gene: TRBD1
abundance: few
v_gene: TRBV6-5
j_gene: TRBJ1-6
CDR3aa: CASSSGQGGQATLNF
CDR3nt: TGTGCCAGCAGTTCCGGACAGGGAGGGCAGGCTACCCTCAACTTT

d_gene: -
abundance: many
v_gene: TRBV12-3/TRBV12-4
j_gene: TRBJ2-1
CDR3aa: CASLPEQFF
CDR3nt: TGTGCCAGCCTGCCTGAGCAGTTCTTC

d_gene: TRBD1
abundance: -
v_gene: TRBV5-6
j_gene: TRBJ2-7
CDR3aa: CASSRQGIEQYF
CDR3nt: TGTGCCAGCAGTCGACAGGGGATCGAGCAGTACTTC

d_gene: -
abundance: many
v_gene: TRBV5-1
j_gene: TRBJ2-7
CDR3aa: CASSLDSPADEQYF
CDR3nt: TGCGCCAGCAGCTTGGACTCACCGGCGGACGAGCAGTACTTC

d_gene: -
abundance: -
v_gene: TRBV4-2
j_gene: TRBJ2-7
CDR3aa: CASSQDESYEQYF
CDR3nt: TGTGCCAGCAGCCAAGATGAGTCCTACGAGCAGTACTTC

d_gene: -
abundance: many
v_gene: TRBV7-2
j_gene: TRBJ1-1
CDR3aa: CASSPPGREAFF
CDR3nt: TGTGCCAGCAGCCCCCCGGGGCGAGAAGCTTTCTTT

d_gene: -
abundance: few
v_gene: TRBV10-3
j_gene: TRBJ1-4
CDR3aa: CAISEVTNEKLFF
CDR3nt: TGTGCCATCAGTGAAGTGACGAACGAAAAACTGTTTTTT

d_gene: -
abundance: many
v_gene: TRBV20-1
j_gene: TRBJ2-3
CDR3aa: CSARDRQRPSTDTQYF
CDR3nt: TGCAGTGCTAGAGATCGCCAGCGGCCTAGCACAGATACGCAGTATTTT

d_gene: TRBD2
abundance: many
v_gene: TRBV7-6
j_gene: TRBJ2-1
CDR3aa: CASSLGPAGSPREQFF
CDR3nt: TGTGCCAGCAGCTTAGGTCCAGCGGGGTCTCCCCGGGAGCAGTTCTTC

d_gene: -
abundance: many
v_gene: TRBV20-1
j_gene: TRBJ2-3
CDR3aa: CSARYRGGPDTQYF
CDR3nt: TGCAGTGCTAGGTACCGAGGGGGGCCGGATACGCAGTATTTT

d_gene: -
abundance: many
v_gene: TRBV6-1
j_gene: TRBJ2-3
CDR3aa: CASSVLMGNTDTQYF
CDR3nt: TGTGCCAGCAGTGTTTTGATGGGAAACACAGATACGCAGTATTTT

d_gene: -
abundance: many
v_gene: TRBV20-1
j_gene: TRBJ1-1
CDR3aa: CSVDGLSNTEAFF
CDR3nt: TGCAGTGTCGACGGGTTATCGAACACTGAAGCTTTCTTT

d_gene: -
abundance: many
v_gene: TRBV7-2
j_gene: TRBJ2-5
CDR3aa: CASSFSAASMATQYF
CDR3nt: TGTGCCAGCAGCTTCTCCGCGGCCAGTATGGCGACCCAGTACTTC

d_gene: -
abundance: many
v_gene: TRBV27
j_gene: TRBJ2-1
CDR3aa: CASSPPGFSSYNEQFF
CDR3nt: TGTGCCAGCAGTCCACCGGGATTTAGCTCCTACAATGAGCAGTTCTTC

d_gene: TRBD2
abundance: -
v_gene: TRBV7-3
j_gene: TRBJ2-2
CDR3aa: CASNQPGLACSGELFF
CDR3nt: TGTGCCAGCAACCAGCCGGGACTAGCTTGTTCCGGGGAGCTGTTTTTT

d_gene: -
abundance: few
v_gene: TRBV7-9
j_gene: TRBJ1-2
CDR3aa: CASSFPGEDYGYTF
CDR3nt: TGTGCCAGCAGCTTTCCGGGGGAGGACTATGGCTACACCTTC

d_gene: -
abundance: many
v_gene: TRBV5-1
j_gene: TRBJ1-1
CDR3aa: CASSYLTGSNTEAFF
CDR3nt: TGCGCCAGCAGTTACCTCACAGGTTCGAACACTGAAGCTTTCTTT

d_gene: -
abundance: many
v_gene: TRBV10-3
j_gene: TRBJ1-2
CDR3aa: CAIRSGETGYGYTF
CDR3nt: TGTGCCATCAGATCAGGGGAGACGGGCTATGGCTACACCTTC

d_gene: -
abundance: many
v_gene: TRBV20-1
j_gene: TRBJ1-1
CDR3aa: CSARDGGAGTEAFF
CDR3nt: TGCAGTGCTAGAGATGGGGGTGCGGGCACTGAAGCTTTCTTT

d_gene: TRBD2
abundance: many
v_gene: TRBV7-3
j_gene: TRBJ2-1
CDR3aa: CASSPISGHSYNEQFF
CDR3nt: TGTGCCAGCAGCCCAATTAGCGGGCACTCCTACAATGAGCAGTTCTTC

d_gene: -
abundance: many
v_gene: TRBV20-1
j_gene: TRBJ1-2
CDR3aa: CSARGQFYGYTF
CDR3nt: TGCAGTGCTAGAGGCCAGTTCTATGGCTACACCTTC